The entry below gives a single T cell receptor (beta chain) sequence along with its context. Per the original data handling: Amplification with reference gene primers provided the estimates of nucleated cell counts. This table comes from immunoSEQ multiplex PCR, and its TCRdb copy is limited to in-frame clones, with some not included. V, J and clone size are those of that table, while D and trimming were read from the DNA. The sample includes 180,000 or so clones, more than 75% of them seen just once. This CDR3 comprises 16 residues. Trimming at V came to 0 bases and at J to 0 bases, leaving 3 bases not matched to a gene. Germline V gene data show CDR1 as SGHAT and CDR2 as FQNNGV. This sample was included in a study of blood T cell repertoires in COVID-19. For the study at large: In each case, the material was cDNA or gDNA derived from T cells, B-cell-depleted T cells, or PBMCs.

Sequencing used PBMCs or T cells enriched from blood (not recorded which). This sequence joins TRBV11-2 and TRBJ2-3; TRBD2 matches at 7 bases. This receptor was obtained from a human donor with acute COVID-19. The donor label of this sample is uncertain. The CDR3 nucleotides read TGTGCCAGCAGCTTAGAGCCAGCGGGGAGCACAGATACGCAGTATTTT. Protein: CASSLEPAGSTDTQYF.